The 8 T cell receptor beta chains reported below all come from one sample, sequenced in a study of shared T cell receptors in the human thymus (dated by TCRdb to the early 2020s). The library was prepared using the immunoSEQ multiplex PCR assay. Not all clones reach the TCRdb copy of this immuneACCESS table, which keeps in-frame sequences only. Checked studies attribute under half of the gap to unresolved V genes and leave the rest unexplained. Across this sample there are just under 550,000 clones, with about 84% seen only once. The leading ten clones occupy less than 0.015% of the sample. This same sample was also taken into another study, of human thymus T cells.

Sequencing was done on a sample of thymocytes. All receptors come from a boy younger than two with a congenital heart defect. Donor details come from another sample of the same person, matched by shared clones.

This clone has more than one count but fewer than ten. This chain uses TRBV11-3 with TRBJ2-2; tentatively, D is TRBD2 (5 bases). Germline values: CDR1 SGHNT, CDR2 YENEEA. Trimming removed 0 bases at V and 1 base at J, with 9 bases between. The CDR3 has 16 residues. This CDR3 reads CASSLDLTRNTGELFF. The CDR3, as DNA: TGTGCCAGCAGCTTAGACCTTACTAGGAACACCGGGGAGCTGTTTTTT.

The V and J genes are TRBV28 and TRBJ2-7; 10 nucleotides match TRBD2. In germline, CDR1 is MDHEN, CDR2 SYDVKM. Germline trimming cut 3 bases from V and 4 bases from J; bases unmatched to any gene: 3. The CDR3 runs to 14 residues. The CDR3 loop reads CASSLEREGYEQYF. The CDR3 nucleotides are TGTGCCAGCAGTTTGGAGCGGGAGGGTTACGAGCAGTACTTC.

V and J are TRBV6-1 and TRBJ2-2; 7 bases map to TRBD1. The V and J ends lost 2 bases and 6 bases, in that order; junction bases with no gene match: 9. CDR1 and CDR2 (germline): MNHNS, SASEGT. This CDR3 is 16 amino acids long. CDR3 nucleotide sequence: TGTGCCAGCAGTGAAAGCCCTCACAGGGGATCCGGGGAGCTGTTTTTT. Amino acids: CASSESPHRGSGELFF.

The CDR3 DNA sequence: TGTGCCAGCCTCGGACAGCGCGAAGGCTACACCTTC. The encoded protein is CASLGQREGYTF. J is TRBJ1-2 and V is TRBV27, with D maybe TRBD1 (6 bases). V was shortened by 8 bases and J by 8 bases, with 15 bases between the two germline ends. The CDR3 contains 12 residues. Germline CDR1 MNHEY, CDR2 SMNVEV (reference sequence).

The chain employs TRBV28 and TRBJ2-7; 14 bases align to TRBD2. CDR1 is MDHEN and CDR2 is SYDVKM in the germline V gene. The J segment lost 5 bases and the V segment lost 2 bases, leaving 2 bases of the junction unmatched. This CDR3 region has 15 residues. The CDR3 protein is CASSLTGLAGDEQYF. As DNA, the CDR3 is TGTGCCAGCAGTTTAACGGGACTAGCGGGAGACGAGCAGTACTTC.

The CDR3 here is CAWSPVTGANVLTF. The CDR3 coding sequence is TGTGCCTGGAGTCCCGTAACAGGGGCCAACGTCCTGACTTTC. The V and J genes are TRBV30 and TRBJ2-6; D is unclear. V dropped 2 bases and J dropped 4 bases, with 9 bases sitting between them. There are 14 residues in the CDR3. Germline loops: CDR1 GTSNPN, CDR2 SVGIG (reference sequence).

V is TRBV30 and J is TRBJ2-2; TRBD2 aligns across 10 bases. The V gene end was trimmed by 2 bases and the J gene end by 7 bases; junction bases not matched to a gene: 7. Germline V CDR1 and CDR2: GTSNPN, SVGIG (reference sequence). This CDR3 has 15 residues. CDR3 sequence: CAWSPSGRYGGELFF. The CDR3 DNA is TGTGCCTGGAGTCCTAGCGGGAGATATGGCGGGGAGCTGTTTTTT.

The chain is built from TRBV5-1 and TRBJ2-4, with 8 bases that match TRBD1. The CDR3 runs 16 residues. The J segment lost 4 bases and the V segment lost 2 bases, leaving 8 bases of the junction unmatched. Germline loops: CDR1 SGHRS, CDR2 YFSETQ. DNA of the CDR3: TGCGCCAGCAGCTTAACTTCGGACAGGGTTAAAAACATTCAGTACTTC. Residues: CASSLTSDRVKNIQYF.